This T cell receptor (beta chain) was identified during a study of CD8 T cells in Susac syndrome. RNA was extracted with the RNeasy kit, and a quantity of roughly 0.45 to 1 ug was reverse transcribed using random hexamers. TCRdb processed the immunoSEQ multiplex PCR reads anew with MiXCR; each CDR3 protein has one entry. The sample contains 150,000 to 200,000 distinct CDR3 sequences, 93% of which appear only once. The sequenced target, TCR beta, came from blood CD8+ and CD4+ T cells. The source is a human donor in good health. Sequenced sample: CD4+ T cells from PBMCs.

DNA of the CDR3: TGTGCCAGCAGACTTCCTATGGCAGGCTACGAGCAGTACTTC. It specifies CASRLPMAGYEQYF. The chain links TRBV18 to TRBJ2-7, with D hard to call. V shed 8 bases and J shed 3 bases, with 17 bases lying between them. The CDR3 totals 14 residues. In germline, CDR1 is KGHSH, CDR2 LQKENI.